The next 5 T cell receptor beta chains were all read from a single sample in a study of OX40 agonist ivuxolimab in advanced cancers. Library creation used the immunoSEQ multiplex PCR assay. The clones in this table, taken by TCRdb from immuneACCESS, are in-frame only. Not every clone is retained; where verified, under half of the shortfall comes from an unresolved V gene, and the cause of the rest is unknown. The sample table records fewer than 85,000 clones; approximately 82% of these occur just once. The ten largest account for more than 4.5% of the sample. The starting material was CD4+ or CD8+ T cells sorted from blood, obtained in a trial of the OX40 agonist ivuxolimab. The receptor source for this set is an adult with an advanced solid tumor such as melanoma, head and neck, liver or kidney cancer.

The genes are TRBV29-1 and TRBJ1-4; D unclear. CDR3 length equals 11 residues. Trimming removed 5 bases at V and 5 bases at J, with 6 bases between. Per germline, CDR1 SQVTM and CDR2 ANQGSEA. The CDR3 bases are TGCAGCGTTCGTGAAAATGAAAAACTGTTTTTT. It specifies CSVRENEKLFF.

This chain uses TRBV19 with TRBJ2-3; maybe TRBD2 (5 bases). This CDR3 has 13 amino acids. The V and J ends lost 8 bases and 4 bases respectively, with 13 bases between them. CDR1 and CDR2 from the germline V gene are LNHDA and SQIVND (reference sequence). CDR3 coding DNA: TGTGCCAGTCTGGACTGGGCGGCAGATACGCAGTATTTT. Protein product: CASLDWAADTQYF. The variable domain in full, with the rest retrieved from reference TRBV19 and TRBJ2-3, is DGGITQSPKYLFRKEGQNVTLSCEQNLNHDAMYWYRQDPGQGLRLIYYSQIVNDFQKGDIAEGYSVSREKKESFPLTVTSAQKNPTAFYLCASLDWAADTQYFGPGTRLTVL.

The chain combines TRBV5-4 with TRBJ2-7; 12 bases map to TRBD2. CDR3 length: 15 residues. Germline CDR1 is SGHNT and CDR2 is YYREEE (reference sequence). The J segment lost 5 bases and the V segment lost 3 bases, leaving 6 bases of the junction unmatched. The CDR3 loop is CASSSRTSGTDEQYF. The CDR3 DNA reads TGTGCCAGCAGCTCAAGGACTAGCGGGACCGACGAGCAGTACTTC.

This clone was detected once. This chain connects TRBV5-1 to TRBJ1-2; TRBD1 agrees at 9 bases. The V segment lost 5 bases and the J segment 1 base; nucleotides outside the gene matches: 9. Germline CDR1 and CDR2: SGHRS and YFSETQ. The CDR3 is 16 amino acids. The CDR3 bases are TGCGCCAGCAGGTTAGCCGGGACAGGGAATAACTATGGCTACACCTTC. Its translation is CASRLAGTGNNYGYTF.

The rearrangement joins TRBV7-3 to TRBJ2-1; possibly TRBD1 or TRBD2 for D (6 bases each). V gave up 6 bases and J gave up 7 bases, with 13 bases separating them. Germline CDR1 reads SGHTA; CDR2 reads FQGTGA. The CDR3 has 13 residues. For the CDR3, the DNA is TGTGCCAGCAGTCCCCGGGGGCCAAATGAGCAGTTCTTC. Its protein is CASSPRGPNEQFF.